This TCR beta chain was retrieved from a study of T cell responses to AZD1222 COVID-19 vaccine. Looking at the study overall: Both about-4-week and about-12-week second-dose recipients were combined. Broader study findings: The breadth and depth of Spike-specific TCRs increased once two AZD1222 doses had been given.

For this clone: Its target is unknown.

Repertoires were generated with immunoSEQ multiplex PCR, while TCRdb's copy carries only in-frame clones and drops some. The data hold roughly 110,000 clones, with roughly 90% observed a single time. Germline CDR1 and CDR2: SEHNR and FQNEAQ (reference sequence). V was pared by 0 bases and J by 5 bases, with 12 bases between. The CDR3 totals 15 residues. This sequence joins TRBV7-9 and TRBJ2-3; TRBD2 might be the D (5 bases). The sequences come from peripheral blood, collected on day 0 of AZD1222 vaccination. This TCR derives from an adult in good health. The CDR3 DNA follows: TGTGCCAGCAGCTTAGCGATGGACCGGGGAGATACGCAGTATTTT. Translating it yields CASSLAMDRGDTQYF. Full variable domain (missing parts from reference TRBV7-9 and TRBJ2-3): DTGVSQNPRHKITKRGQNVTFRCDPISEHNRLYWYRQTLGQGPEFLTYFQNEAQLEKSRLLSDRFSAERPKGSFSTLEIQRTEQGDSAMYLCASSLAMDRGDTQYFGPGTRLTVL.